This TCR beta chain was documented in a study of siplizumab effects on memory and regulatory T cells. Germline lookup yields CDR1 SGHDN and CDR2 FVKESK. J lost 5 bases, V lost 9 bases, and 10 bases had no gene match. There are 14 residues in the CDR3. For this clone: Antigen unknown.

Study-wide results and caveats: About 75-95% of proliferating CD4+ or CD8+ clones had no assignable naive or memory phenotype. Unstimulated naive T cells seemed to show more diversity than memory cells did, and they also seemed to be among the major contributors to the alloresponse. Siplizumab caused a significant drop in alloreactive sequences traceable to unstimulated CD4+ memory cells.

For every sample, 100,000 or so TCR templates were assayed. Libraries were prepared by immunoSEQ multiplex PCR; TCRdb keeps only in-frame clonotypes and omits some of them. Seen here are tens of thousands of clones, 91% observed once, and the top ten hold approximately 28%. This chain connects TRBV14 to TRBJ2-7; TRBD1 agrees at 10 bases. The sequence was obtained from a human donor in good health. Source material: CD8+ T cells sorted from blood. CDR3 in DNA: TGTGCCAGTACTCCGGGACAGGGGTCCCACGAGCAGTACTTC. Its translation is CASTPGQGSHEQYF.